What follows describes a single TCR beta chain. Germline CDR1 MDHEN, CDR2 SYDVKM. CDR3 length equals 12 residues. Between the trimmed V and J ends, which lost 6 bases and 6 bases, there was a span of 10 bases. Stated time point: pre-sensitization, week 0. Treatment noted: therapeutic diphenylcyclopropenone sensitization with weekly scalp DPC. TCRdb itself ran the RACE reads through MiXCR, one entry per CDR3 protein. The sample carries 250,000 or so distinct CDR3 sequences, 7.5% to 10% recorded once. These data originate in a study of human T cells and chemical hapten exposure. Study-wide context: Chiefly female patients presented with alopecia areata, totalis or universalis.

This chain connects TRBV28 to TRBJ2-3; unclear D gene. The sequence was obtained from a woman aged 40 to 55 with alopecia areata. Some clones in this sample may be carry-over from other donors' samples. Sequencing was performed on whole blood, taken in connection with sensitization to the hapten diphenylcyclopropenone (DPC). The CDR3 loop is CASRSTGDTQYF. The CDR3 DNA reads TGTGCCAGCAGGAGCACTGGGGATACGCAGTATTTT.